This is a list of T cell receptor beta chains from one sample in a study of blood T cells in healthy people across ages. TCRdb independently ran MiXCR on the 5' RACE reads; one entry per CDR3 protein. The data hold 700,000 to 850,000 distinct CDR3 sequences, with roughly 50% observed a single time. The sample was blood. These receptor sequences come from an elderly man in good health. The CDR3 runs from the conserved cysteine through the conserved F or W. D genes are given only for firm matches. Only some rows state a clone size, as once, few, many or a class for expanded clones.

abundance: NA
j_gene: TRBJ1-4
v_gene: TRBV4-3
d_gene: NA
CDR3nt: TGCGCCAGCAGCCGGATGGCCCAAGGGCTCGAAAAACTGTTTTTT
CDR3aa: CASSRMAQGLEKLFF

abundance: NA
j_gene: TRBJ2-5
v_gene: TRBV24-1
d_gene: TRBD1
CDR3nt: TGTGCCACCAGTGACAACAGGGGGAGAGAGCAGTACTTC
CDR3aa: CATSDNRGREQYF

abundance: few
j_gene: TRBJ2-7
v_gene: TRBV3-1
d_gene: NA
CDR3nt: TGTGCCAGCAGCCAAGATTGGAAGGGCGAGCAGTACTTC
CDR3aa: CASSQDWKGEQYF

abundance: NA
j_gene: TRBJ2-1
v_gene: TRBV7-3
d_gene: NA
CDR3nt: TGTGCCAGCAGCTTAACGGCAGCCTACAATGAGCAGTTCTTC
CDR3aa: CASSLTAAYNEQFF

abundance: NA
j_gene: TRBJ2-7
v_gene: TRBV4-1
d_gene: TRBD2
CDR3nt: TGCGCCAGCAGCCAAGTTAGCGGGAGCTCCTACGAGCAGTACTTC
CDR3aa: CASSQVSGSSYEQYF

abundance: many
j_gene: TRBJ2-1
v_gene: TRBV7-9
d_gene: TRBD2
CDR3nt: TGTGCCAGCAGCTTAAGCGGGAGCTACAATGAGCAGTTCTTC
CDR3aa: CASSLSGSYNEQFF

abundance: NA
j_gene: TRBJ1-5
v_gene: TRBV7-9
d_gene: NA
CDR3nt: TGTGCCAGCAGCCCTACTTCCGGGAACAGCAATCAGCCCCAGCATTTT
CDR3aa: CASSPTSGNSNQPQHF

abundance: once
j_gene: TRBJ2-1
v_gene: TRBV28
d_gene: TRBD2
CDR3nt: TGTGCCAGCAGTTCCGGACTAGCGAACAGAGCGCAGTTCTTC
CDR3aa: CASSSGLANRAQFF

abundance: NA
j_gene: TRBJ2-1
v_gene: TRBV27
d_gene: NA
CDR3nt: TGTGCCAGCAGCCCAGTGGGGACCTACAATGAGCAGTTCTTC
CDR3aa: CASSPVGTYNEQFF

abundance: few
j_gene: TRBJ2-7
v_gene: TRBV6-2/TRBV6-3
d_gene: NA
CDR3nt: TGTGCCAGCAGTCTCGCCCTCGAGCAGTACTTC
CDR3aa: CASSLALEQYF

abundance: NA
j_gene: TRBJ1-2
v_gene: TRBV3-1
d_gene: TRBD1
CDR3nt: TGTGCCAGCAGCCAAGATTTAGGGGGCCAGGGCTATGGCTACACCTTC
CDR3aa: CASSQDLGGQGYGYTF

abundance: NA
j_gene: TRBJ2-5
v_gene: TRBV5-6
d_gene: NA
CDR3nt: TGTGCCAGCAGCGTCCACGGTCTTCAAGAGACCCAGTACTTC
CDR3aa: CASSVHGLQETQYF